This TCR beta chain was obtained from a study of cytomegalovirus exposure and HLA in healthy donors. The ends were cut back, 5 bases at V and 8 bases at J, with 12 bases in the middle. CDR3 length equals 13 residues. Germline V CDR1 and CDR2: SGHTA, FQGNSA. For this clone: The sample holds other DNA sequences that translate to the same CDR3.

With 60 Vbeta and 13 Jbeta primers, the PCR was carried out. Produced via immunoSEQ multiplex PCR; TCRdb's table is partial and in-frame only. The sample has over 130,000 clones, 60% to 80% seen once. The chain joins TRBV7-2 to TRBJ2-2; no clear D gene. The specimen sequenced was PBMCs. The clonotype originates from a young woman in good health and CMV-seronegative. The CDR3: CASSPVRSGELFF. The CDR3 DNA sequence: TGTGCCAGCAGCCCCGTCCGTTCGGGGGAGCTGTTTTTT.